The clone carrying this T cell receptor beta chain was counted at least ten times. What it recognizes is unknown. The data are from a study of T cells after yellow fever vaccination. On the study more broadly: For low cell numbers, libraries were made with SMART-Seq v4 Ultra Low Input.

A universal primer site and UMIs were added as TCR cDNA was made by 5'RACE template switching. TCRdb re-called the 5' RACE reads through MiXCR, storing one row per CDR3 protein. The data hold hundreds of thousands of distinct CDR3 sequences, with around 13% observed a single time. CDR3 size: 12 residues. The ends were cut back, 5 bases at V and 8 bases at J, with 12 bases in the middle. Germline V gene lookup returns CDR1 SEHNR and CDR2 FQNEAQ (reference sequence). Points from the study as a whole: Post-booster repertoires again held most primary-vaccination clones (about 96% CD4, 88% CD8). Though it reached lower strength, the secondary response hit its peak faster, day 5 versus 15.

The rearrangement joins TRBV7-9 to TRBJ1-2; D call uncertain. The source material was CD4+ T cells sorted from PBMCs, sampled 15 days after the yellow fever booster vaccination. This TCR was recovered from a man aged 18 to 30 who received the YFV17D yellow fever vaccine. CDR3 bases: TGTGCCAGCAGCCCCCGCGGACGCGGCTACACCTTC. As protein: CASSPRGRGYTF.